This T cell receptor beta chain was sequenced in a study of blood T cell repertoires in COVID-19 (dated by TCRdb to about 2020). For the wider study: Samples from collaborators originated in the United States, Italy and Spain and spanned both the acute and convalescent phases of COVID-19. The samples were drawn from the first 160 participants of the ongoing ImmuneRACE study and from about 1,200 subjects provided by 6 global collaborators. Where available, HLA class I and class II types were obtained from metadata supplied by the sample provider rather than from assay-based typing. The material from the prospective study consisted of cDNA or gDNA derived from T cells, B-cell-depleted T cells, or PBMCs. A freely available public database, intended as a resource for researchers studying the immune response to SARS-CoV-2, is where the repertoires were released. The dataset comprised deeply sampled blood TCRbeta repertoires from subjects exposed to, actively infected with, or recovered from COVID-19. Nearly every sample came with metadata listing a de-identified subject ID, COVID-19 status, age in years and sex.

CDR1 and CDR2, looked up from the germline V gene, are SGHRS and YFSETQ. The CDR3 measures 13 amino acids from cysteine to phenylalanine. The entry retains the CDR3 DNA only, 39 bases that are in frame from base 1. A distance of 8 bases separates the germline ends of V and J, which lose 1 base and 3 bases respectively. Findings and caveats that apply to the study as a whole: The quantity of clinical and demographic metadata differed by source and by participant and was supplied without curation.

This clone was counted once. The specificity of this receptor is unknown. No much larger clone is present one base from it, and per-base qualities are unavailable. One collaborating source in Seattle enrolled patients while the patients were actively infected and followed the patients over time throughout the course of disease. Whole blood was collected in K2EDTA tubes by collaborating institutions according to the institutions' own protocols. For TCRbeta analysis, collaborator samples were shipped as frozen whole blood, as isolated PBMCs, or as DNA extracted from either sample type. The immunoSEQ Assay, a bias-controlled multiplex PCR, was used to amplify TCRbeta CDR3 regions from genomic DNA. From the authors' description of their analysis: Within the assay, amplification of reference gene primers was used to estimate how many nucleated cells each sample contained. To quantify the absolute abundance of each unique TCRbeta CDR3 rearrangement, sequence reads were collapsed and filtered. For each sample, productive Simpson clonality was calculated by taking the square root of Simpson's diversity index across productive rearrangements. The table was pulled from immuneACCESS by TCRdb, which kept in-frame rearrangements only. Such tables lose some clones; where checked, under half of the loss comes from unresolved V genes, and the rest has no known cause. Clonal size and the V and J genes are those of that table, whereas D and trimming came from the DNA. A total of more than 100,000 clones appear in this sample, roughly 90% of them only once. Jointly, the top ten make up around 4.1% of the sample.

The sequence links TRBV5-1 to TRBJ2-7; 6 matching bases give a weak D call of TRBD1. The source material was peripheral blood. The TCR sequence derives from a woman in her sixties or seventies with COVID-19, enrolled during active disease. The bases are TGCGCCAGCAGCTTGTCAGGGGACTACGAGCAGTACTTC. This translates into CASSLSGDYEQYF. Supplemented by the reference TRBV5-1 and TRBJ2-7 proteins around the CDR3, the complete variable domain is KAGVTQTPRYLIKTRGQQVTLSCSPISGHRSVSWYQQTPGQGLQFLFEYFSETQRNKGNFPGRFSGRQFSNSRSEMNVSTLELGDSALYLCASSLSGDYEQYFGPGTRLTVT.